Presented here are 5 T cell receptor beta chains from one specimen sequenced in a study of shared clonotypes between healthy human individuals. Naive CD8 isolation took CD45RO-negative cells positively selected for CCR7 and excluded terminally differentiated effector memory CD45RA+ cells. TCRdb's copy holds only in-frame clones and misses some; the assay was immunoSEQ multiplex PCR. This table holds about 800,000 clones, approximately 97% found once. Material for sequencing was naive CD8+ T cells sorted from blood. The receptors stem from a man in his thirties or forties in good health.

The rearrangement joins TRBV5-4 to TRBJ2-5; D might be TRBD1 (5 bases). V lost 4 bases, J lost 1 base, and 17 bases lay in between. CDR3 length: 16 residues. Germline CDR1 and CDR2: SGHNT and YYREEE (reference sequence). The CDR3 loop reads CASSPETEELQETQYF. The DNA of the CDR3 is TGTGCCAGCAGCCCAGAGACAGAGGAACTCCAAGAGACCCAGTACTTC.

The chain recombines TRBV10-3 with TRBJ2-7; possibly TRBD2 for D (5 bases). Germline V lookup: CDR1 ENHRY, CDR2 SYGVKD. The CDR3 runs to 13 residues. The V gene lost 7 bases and the J gene lost 4 bases, with 14 bases spanning the gap. CDR3 in amino acids: CAINAGNLYEQYF. CDR3 coding DNA: TGTGCCATCAATGCCGGGAATCTGTACGAGCAGTACTTC.

The V and J genes are TRBV29-1 and TRBJ2-5; D unresolved. Trimming removed 7 bases from V and 5 bases from J, with 8 bases in between. Germline V CDR1 and CDR2: SQVTM, ANQGSEA. CDR3 length: 10 amino acids. CDR3 coding DNA: TGCAGCGCCGAAGAGGAGACCCAGTACTTC. Translated, it gives CSAEEETQYF.

Concerning this clone itself: The same CDR3 arises from other DNA sequences in this sample as well. This sequence joins TRBV6-5 and TRBJ2-1; D is uncertain. CDR1 MNHEY and CDR2 SVGAGI come from the germline V gene. The CDR3 loop spans 14 amino acids. With 1 base removed from V and 1 base from J, the gap between germline ends came to 5 bases. The CDR3: CASSYWSSYNEQFF. For the CDR3, the DNA is TGTGCCAGCAGTTACTGGAGTTCCTACAATGAGCAGTTCTTC.

The J gene is TRBJ2-7, the V gene TRBV30; perhaps TRBD2 as D (5 bases). The germline V gene has CDR1 GTSNPN and CDR2 SVGIG (reference sequence). V was pared by 1 base and J by 0 bases, with 7 bases between. This CDR3 region has 13 residues. CDR3 DNA: TGTGCCTGGAGTGAAGGACTCTCCTACGAGCAGTACTTC. The encoded protein is CAWSEGLSYEQYF.